The 8 T cell receptor beta chains below were found in one sample sequenced in a study of blood T cells in healthy people across ages. PCR was performed a second time for 7 to 11 cycles using a sample-barcoded 5' primer and a J-beta primer mix. TCRdb fed the 5' RACE reads into MiXCR, producing one record per CDR3 protein. The table lists more than 500,000 distinct CDR3 sequences, 25% to 30% of them singletons, with roughly 18% in the top ten. Material: blood. These receptor sequences come from a woman aged 70-85 years in good health.

The V and J genes are TRBV27 and TRBJ2-1; D gene ambiguous. This CDR3 comprises 13 residues. The germline gives CDR1 MNHEY, CDR2 SMNVEV (reference sequence). V was pared by 0 bases and J by 7 bases, with 7 bases between. DNA for the CDR3: TGTGCCAGCAGTTTATCGAGCTGGAATGAGCAGTTCTTC. The encoded protein is CASSLSSWNEQFF.

J is TRBJ1-2 and V is TRBV20-1; 9 bases are shared with TRBD1. Germline CDR1 reads DFQATT; CDR2 reads SNEGSKA (reference sequence). There are 12 residues in the CDR3. J gave up 7 bases and V 5 bases, and 5 bases lay outside the gene matches. CDR3 region: CSAGTGPSGYTF. The CDR3 DNA reads as TGCAGTGCTGGGACAGGGCCTTCTGGCTACACCTTC.

The rearrangement joins TRBV28 to TRBJ2-5, with D maybe TRBD2 (6 bases). The CDR3 runs 15 residues. V lost 7 bases and J 4 bases, leaving 19 bases between the germline ends. The germline gives CDR1 MDHEN, CDR2 SYDVKM. The DNA for the CDR3 is TGTGCCAGCACCTCAGGAGGGACTCCGTTAGAGACCCAGTACTTC. Translation gives CASTSGGTPLETQYF.

The chain couples TRBV6-5 to TRBJ1-4; 7 nucleotides align to TRBD1. CDR3 size: 16 residues. Germline lookup yields CDR1 MNHEY and CDR2 SVGAGI. Unmatched junction bases numbered 6, after V lost 2 bases and J lost 3 bases. The CDR3 nucleotides are TGTGCCAGCAGTTACGAGGGGACAGCCTCTAATGAAAAACTGTTTTTT. Translation: CASSYEGTASNEKLFF.

The chain uses TRBV7-2 and TRBJ2-2; a weak D match, TRBD2 (6 bases). Germline CDR1 is SGHTA and CDR2 is FQGNSA. Deletions cut 2 bases from V and 4 bases from J, with 8 bases between. The CDR3 is 14 residues long. The CDR3 here is CASSLPGSTGELFF. For the CDR3, the DNA is TGTGCCAGCAGCTTACCCGGGAGCACCGGGGAGCTGTTTTTT.

The chain carries TRBV11-3 and TRBJ1-2; tentatively, D is TRBD1 (5 bases). The V gene lost 4 bases and the J gene lost 8 bases, with 14 bases spanning the gap. CDR3 length: 13 amino acids. The germline V gene encodes CDR1 SGHNT and CDR2 YENEEA. As DNA, the CDR3 is TGTGCCAGCAGCTCTTCTGGTGGACACGGCTACACCTTC. This gives the protein CASSSSGGHGYTF.

Comment on this clonotype: One end of the junction fails to match germline, which may point to a read error. J is TRBJ2-3 and V is TRBV5-1, with 10 bases matching TRBD2. The V gene's germline CDR1 is SGHRS and CDR2 YFSETQ. CDR3 length: 15 residues. The CDR3 bases are TGCGCCATCAGCCCTAGCGGGGGCCCCTGGGATACGCAGTATTTT. It specifies CAISPSGGPWDTQYF.

In its sample, this clonotype was seen a few times. At one boundary the junction diverges from the germline segment, which might be a read error. The rearrangement links TRBV20-1 to TRBJ2-1; a possible D gene is TRBD1 (6 bases). This CDR3 is 15 amino acids long. Germline V gene data show CDR1 as DFQATT and CDR2 as SNEGSKA (reference sequence). The CDR3 region is CSARLQGTGYNEQFF. CDR3 sequence (DNA): TGCAGTGCTCGCCTACAGGGTACTGGCTACAATGAGCAATTCTTC.